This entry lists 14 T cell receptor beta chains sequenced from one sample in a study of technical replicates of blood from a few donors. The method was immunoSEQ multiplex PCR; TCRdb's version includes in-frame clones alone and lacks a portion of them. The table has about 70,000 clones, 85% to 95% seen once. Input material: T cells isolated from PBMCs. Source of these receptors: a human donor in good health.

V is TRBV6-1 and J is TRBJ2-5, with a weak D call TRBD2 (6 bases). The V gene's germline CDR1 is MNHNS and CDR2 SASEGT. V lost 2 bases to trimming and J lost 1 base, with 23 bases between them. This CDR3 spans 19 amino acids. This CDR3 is CASSEMGWLGEESQETQYF. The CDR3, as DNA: TGTGCCAGCAGTGAAATGGGGTGGTTGGGGGAGGAATCCCAAGAGACCCAGTACTTC.

The CDR3 sequence: CASSLYGAHTEAFF. The CDR3 coding sequence is TGTGCCAGCAGTTTATACGGTGCCCACACTGAAGCTTTCTTT. This chain links TRBV28 with TRBJ1-1; D not resolved. This CDR3 is 14 amino acids long. V lost 1 base and J 3 bases, leaving 9 bases between the germline ends. Looked up from germline, CDR1 is MDHEN and CDR2 is SYDVKM.

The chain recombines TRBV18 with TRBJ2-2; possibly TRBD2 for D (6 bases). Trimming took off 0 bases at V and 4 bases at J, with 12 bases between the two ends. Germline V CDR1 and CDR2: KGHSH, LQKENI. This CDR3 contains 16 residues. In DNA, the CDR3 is TGTGCCAGCTCACCACCGGGGGGAGGAATCACCGGGGAGCTGTTTTTT. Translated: CASSPPGGGITGELFF.

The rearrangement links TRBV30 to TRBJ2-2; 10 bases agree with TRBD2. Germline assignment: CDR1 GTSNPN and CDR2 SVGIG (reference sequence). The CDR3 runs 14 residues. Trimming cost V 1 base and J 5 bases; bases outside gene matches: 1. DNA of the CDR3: TGTGCCTGGAGTGCGGGACTAGCGACCGGGGAGCTGTTTTTT. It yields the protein CAWSAGLATGELFF.

The CDR3 here is CASSPTASSSYNEQFF. The CDR3 nucleotides are TGTGCCAGCAGCCCGACAGCCTCAAGCTCCTACAATGAGCAGTTCTTC. The rearrangement links TRBV7-6 to TRBJ2-1, with a possible D match to TRBD1 (5 bases). Germline V CDR1 and CDR2: SGHVS, FNYEAQ. This CDR3 is 16 amino acids long. V was cut by 5 bases and J by 0 bases, with 14 bases left in between. Filled out from reference TRBV7-6 and TRBJ2-1, the complete variable domain reads GAGVSQSPRYKVTKRGQDVALRCDPISGHVSLYWYRQALGQGPEFLTYFNYEAQQDKSGLPNDRFSAERPEGSISTLTIQRTEQRDSAMYRCASSPTASSSYNEQFFGPGTRLTVL.

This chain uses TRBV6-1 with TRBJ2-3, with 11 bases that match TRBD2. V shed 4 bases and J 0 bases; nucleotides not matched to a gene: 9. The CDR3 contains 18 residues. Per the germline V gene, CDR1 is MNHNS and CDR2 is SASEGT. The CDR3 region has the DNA TGTGCCAGCAGTGTGAGGGCCGGGACTAGCGGAAGCACAGATACGCAGTATTTT. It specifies CASSVRAGTSGSTDTQYF.

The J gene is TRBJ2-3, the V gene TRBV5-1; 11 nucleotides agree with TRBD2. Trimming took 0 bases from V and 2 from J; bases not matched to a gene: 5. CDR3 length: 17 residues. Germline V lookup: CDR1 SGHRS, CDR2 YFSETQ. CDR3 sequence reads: CASSLDPSGGNTDTQYF. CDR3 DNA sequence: TGCGCCAGCAGCTTGGACCCTAGCGGGGGGAACACAGATACGCAGTATTTT.

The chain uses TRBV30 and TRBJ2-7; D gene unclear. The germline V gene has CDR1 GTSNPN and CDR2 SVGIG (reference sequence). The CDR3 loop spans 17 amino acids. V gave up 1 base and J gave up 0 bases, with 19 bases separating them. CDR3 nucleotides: TGTGCCTGGAGTGACTCTCCTGTGGGCTACTCCTCCTACGAGCAGTACTTC. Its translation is CAWSDSPVGYSSYEQYF.

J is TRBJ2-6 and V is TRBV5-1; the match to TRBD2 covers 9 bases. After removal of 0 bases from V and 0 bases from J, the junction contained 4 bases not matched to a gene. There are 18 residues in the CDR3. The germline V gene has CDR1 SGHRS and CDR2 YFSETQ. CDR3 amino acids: CASSLGLAVLSGANVLTF. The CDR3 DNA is TGCGCCAGCAGCTTGGGACTAGCGGTTCTCTCTGGGGCCAACGTCCTGACTTTC.

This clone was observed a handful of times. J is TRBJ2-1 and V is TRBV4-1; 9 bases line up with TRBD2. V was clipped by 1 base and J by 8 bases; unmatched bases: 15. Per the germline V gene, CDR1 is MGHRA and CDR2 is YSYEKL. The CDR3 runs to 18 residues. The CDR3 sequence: CASSQGISRAGGGDEQFF. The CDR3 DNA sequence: TGCGCCAGCAGCCAAGGAATCAGCCGGGCGGGAGGGGGAGATGAGCAGTTCTTC.

The CDR3 DNA is TGTGCTAGTGGTTTGGACGGAGAGGGGACCCAGTACTTC. Its translation: CASGLDGEGTQYF. The V call is TRBV12-5, the J call TRBJ2-5, with D tentatively TRBD2 (5 bases). Per germline, CDR1 LGHNT and CDR2 FRNRAP. The length of the CDR3 is 13 residues. V was cut by 1 base and J by 7 bases, with 10 bases left in between.

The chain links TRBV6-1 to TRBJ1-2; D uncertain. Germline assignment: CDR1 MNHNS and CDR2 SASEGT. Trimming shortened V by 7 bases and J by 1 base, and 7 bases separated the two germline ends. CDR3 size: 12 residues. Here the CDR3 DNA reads TGTGCCAGCACGGTGCTTAACTATGGCTACACCTTC. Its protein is CASTVLNYGYTF.

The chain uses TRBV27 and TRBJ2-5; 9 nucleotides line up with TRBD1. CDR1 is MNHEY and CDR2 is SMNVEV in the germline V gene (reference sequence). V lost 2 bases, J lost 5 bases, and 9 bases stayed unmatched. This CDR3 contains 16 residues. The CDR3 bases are TGTGCCAGCAGTTTAATAGGACAGGGGAGGAAGGAGACCCAGTACTTC. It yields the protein CASSLIGQGRKETQYF.

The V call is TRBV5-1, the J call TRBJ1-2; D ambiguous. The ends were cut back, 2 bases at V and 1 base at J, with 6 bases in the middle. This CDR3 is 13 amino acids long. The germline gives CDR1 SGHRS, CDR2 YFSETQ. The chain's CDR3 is CASSFDNNYGYTF. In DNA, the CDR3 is TGCGCCAGCAGCTTCGACAATAACTATGGCTACACCTTC.